This T cell receptor beta chain stems from a study of T cells in Graves' hyperthyroidism and ophthalmopathy. TCR beta CDR3 region amplification was performed from RNA transcripts. Carried out on the TCR CDR3, a first-round RT-PCR used the HTBI primer set. TCRdb independently ran MiXCR on the multiplex PCR reads; one entry per CDR3 protein. This table has about 600,000 distinct CDR3 sequences, approximately 15% appearing once. Germline loops: CDR1 SNHLY, CDR2 FYNNEI. The CDR3 is made up of 15 amino acids. Patients were excluded because of uncontrolled infection, other autoimmune disease, pregnancy or lactation. Study conclusions and caveats: The model identified upcoming ophthalmopathy a median roughly 6.5 months ahead of onset.

This clonotype has a handful of counts. Its cognate antigen is unknown. A much larger clone lies a single base off, so this may be a read error. The chain has TRBV2 and TRBJ2-1; 12 bases fit TRBD2. What was sequenced was blood. The receptor's source is a woman in her thirties or forties with Graves' ophthalmopathy. The DNA of the CDR3 is TGTGCCAGCAGTAGGACTAGCGGGATCTACAATGAGCAGTCCTTC. Its translation: CASSRTSGIYNEQSF.